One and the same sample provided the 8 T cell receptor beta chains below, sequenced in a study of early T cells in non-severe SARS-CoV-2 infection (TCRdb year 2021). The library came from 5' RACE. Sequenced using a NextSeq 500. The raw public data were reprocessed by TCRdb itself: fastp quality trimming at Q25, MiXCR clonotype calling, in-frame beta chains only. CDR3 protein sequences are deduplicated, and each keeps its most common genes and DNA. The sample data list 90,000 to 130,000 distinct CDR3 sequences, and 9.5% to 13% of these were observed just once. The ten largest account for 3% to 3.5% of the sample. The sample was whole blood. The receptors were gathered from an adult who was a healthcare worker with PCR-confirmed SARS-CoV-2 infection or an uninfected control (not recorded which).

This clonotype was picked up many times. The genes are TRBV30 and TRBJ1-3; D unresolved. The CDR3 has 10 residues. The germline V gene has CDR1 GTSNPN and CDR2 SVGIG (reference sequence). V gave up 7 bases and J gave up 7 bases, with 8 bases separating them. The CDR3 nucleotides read TGTGCCTATGTAGGGAACACCATATATTTT. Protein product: CAYVGNTIYF.

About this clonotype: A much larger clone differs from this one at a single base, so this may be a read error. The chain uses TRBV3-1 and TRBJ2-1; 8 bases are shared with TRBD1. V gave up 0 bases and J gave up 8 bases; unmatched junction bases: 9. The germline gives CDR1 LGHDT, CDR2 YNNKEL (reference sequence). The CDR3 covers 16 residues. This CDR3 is CASSQERRTGMDEQFF. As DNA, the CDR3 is TGTGCCAGCAGCCAAGAAAGAAGGACAGGGATGGATGAGCAGTTCTTC.

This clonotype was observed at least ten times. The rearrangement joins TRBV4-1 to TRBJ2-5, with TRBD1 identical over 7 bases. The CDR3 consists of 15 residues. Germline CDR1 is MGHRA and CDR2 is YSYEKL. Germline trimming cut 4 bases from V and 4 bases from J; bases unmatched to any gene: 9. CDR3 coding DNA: TGCGCCAGCAGCCCAAGACAGGGATCGGGAGAGACCCAGTACTTC. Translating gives CASSPRQGSGETQYF.

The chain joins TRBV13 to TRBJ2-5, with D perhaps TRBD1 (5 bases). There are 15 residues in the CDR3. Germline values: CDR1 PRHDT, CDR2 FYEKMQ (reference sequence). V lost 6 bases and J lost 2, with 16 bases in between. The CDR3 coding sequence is TGTGCCAGCAGTCTTACGATCGACAGTCAAGAGACCCAGTACTTC. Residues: CASSLTIDSQETQYF.

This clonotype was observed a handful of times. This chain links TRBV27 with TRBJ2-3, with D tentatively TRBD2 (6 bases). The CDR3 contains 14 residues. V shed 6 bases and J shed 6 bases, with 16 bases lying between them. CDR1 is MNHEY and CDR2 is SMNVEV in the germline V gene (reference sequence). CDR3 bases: TGTGCCAGCAGCACGGGACTCCCCACGGATACGCAGTATTTT. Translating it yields CASSTGLPTDTQYF.

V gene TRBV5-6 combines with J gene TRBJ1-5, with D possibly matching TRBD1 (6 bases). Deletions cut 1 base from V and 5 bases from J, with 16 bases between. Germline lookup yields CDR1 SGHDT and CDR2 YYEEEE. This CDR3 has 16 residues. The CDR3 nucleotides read TGTGCCAGCAGCTTGCGTTATGGCAGGGGAGATCAGCCCCAGCATTTT. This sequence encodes CASSLRYGRGDQPQHF.

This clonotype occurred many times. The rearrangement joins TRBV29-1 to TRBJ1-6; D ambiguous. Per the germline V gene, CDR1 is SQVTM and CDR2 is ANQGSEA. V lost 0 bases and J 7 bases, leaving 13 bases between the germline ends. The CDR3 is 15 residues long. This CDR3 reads CSVEEGLRRNSPLHF. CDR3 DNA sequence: TGCAGCGTTGAAGAAGGCCTCCGAAGGAATTCACCCCTCCACTTT.

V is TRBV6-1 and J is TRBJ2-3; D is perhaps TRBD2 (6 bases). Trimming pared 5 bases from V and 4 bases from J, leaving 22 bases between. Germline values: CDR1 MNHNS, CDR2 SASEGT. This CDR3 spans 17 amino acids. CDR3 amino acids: CASSTDMRYPSADTQYF. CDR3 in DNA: TGTGCCAGCAGTACCGACATGAGATACCCTAGCGCAGATACGCAGTATTTT.